The T cell receptor beta chain under discussion was sequenced for a study of blood T cell repertoires in COVID-19. Across the whole study: Samples came from the United States, Italy and Spain, spanning acute and convalescent COVID-19.

The CDR3 is made up of 17 amino acids. Germline CDR1 reads MDHEN; CDR2 reads SYDVKM. V trimming: 4 bases; J trimming: 3 bases; junction bases outside the gene matches: 7. In the study's own analysis: For nucleated cells, counts were estimated from reference gene primer amplification. Clones were read by immunoSEQ multiplex PCR, and TCRdb kept only the in-frame ones, dropping some. V and J calls and clone size are those listed in that table; D and trimming were worked out from the DNA. The sample lists 200,000 or so clones, 79% occurring once. The material sequenced was peripheral blood. This TCR was sampled from a man in his fifties or sixties with active or convalescent COVID-19. V gene TRBV28 combines with J gene TRBJ2-6; the match to TRBD1 covers 9 bases. The CDR3 DNA sequence: TGTGCCAGCAGTTGGGGACAGGGACGGCATGGGGCCAACGTCCTGACTTTC. It translates to CASSWGQGRHGANVLTF.